A selection of T cell receptor beta chains follows, all from one sample in a study of blood T cell repertoires in COVID-19. Clones were read by immunoSEQ multiplex PCR, and TCRdb kept only the in-frame ones, dropping some. Of 200,000 to 250,000 clones listed, over 60% are singletons. What was sequenced was peripheral blood. All receptors derive from a woman in her seventies with acute or convalescent COVID-19. Each CDR3 is given with its conserved first and last residue. The D gene is left open where the match is weak. Rows give clone size only sometimes, using once, few, many, or a class for an expanded clone.

J | size | D | V | CDR3 | DNA
TRBJ1-2 | once | - | TRBV19 | CASSIQSTGSYGYTF | TGTGCCAGTAGTATCCAATCGACAGGCTCCTATGGCTACACCTTC
TRBJ1-2 | - | TRBD1 | TRBV19 | CASSMAGTGGRYGYTF | TGTGCCAGTAGTATGGCGGGCACAGGGGGCAGGTATGGCTACACCTTC
TRBJ2-7 | few | - | TRBV5-1 | CASREDSAATYEQYF | TGCGCCAGCAGAGAAGACAGCGCTGCAACCTACGAGCAGTACTTC
TRBJ2-2 | - | TRBD1 | TRBV10-1 | CASSEGQGRTGELFF | TGCGCCAGCAGTGAAGGACAGGGCCGGACCGGGGAGCTGTTTTTT
TRBJ2-5 | - | TRBD1 | TRBV5-1 | CASSLGPQGAGETQYF | TGCGCCAGCAGTTTGGGGCCACAGGGGGCCGGAGAGACCCAGTACTTC
TRBJ2-5 | - | - | TRBV7-2 | CASSEHLETQYF | TGTGCCAGCAGCGAACATTTGGAGACCCAGTACTTC
TRBJ1-2 | - | TRBD1 | TRBV20-1 | CSASLRGPDYGYTF | TGCAGTGCTAGTTTAAGGGGGCCCGACTATGGCTACACCTTC
TRBJ2-7 | - | TRBD2 | TRBV3-1/TRBV3-2 | CASSLSGLAGEQYF | TGTGCCAGCAGCCTGTCCGGACTAGCAGGCGAGCAGTACTTC
TRBJ2-2 | many | TRBD1 | TRBV4-1 | CASSPTGTGTGELFF | TGCGCCAGCAGCCCCACCGGGACAGGGACCGGGGAGCTGTTTTTT
TRBJ1-5 | few | TRBD1 | TRBV6-5 | CASSRGQGGQPQHF | TGTGCCAGCAGCCGAGGACAGGGCGGCCAGCCCCAGCATTTT
TRBJ2-3 | - | - | TRBV29-1 | CSADAGTSTDTQYF | TGCAGCGCCGACGCTGGGACTAGCACAGATACGCAGTATTTT
TRBJ2-7 | few | - | TRBV4-1 | CASSQVPPGQSYEQYF | TGCGCCAGCAGCCAAGTCCCCCCGGGACAATCCTACGAGCAGTACTTC
TRBJ2-1 | - | TRBD2 | TRBV5-1 | CASSAGSSGGVSNEQFF | TGCGCCAGCAGCGCTGGTTCGAGCGGGGGGGTTAGCAATGAGCAGTTCTTC
TRBJ1-4 | - | TRBD1 | TRBV7-2 | CASRATGGAFEKLFF | TGTGCCAGCAGGGCTACAGGGGGCGCCTTTGAAAAACTGTTTTTT
TRBJ1-5 | - | - | TRBV6-2/TRBV6-3 | CASSLGPIRGRGNQPQHF | TGTGCCAGCAGCCTGGGACCCATCAGGGGAAGGGGCAATCAGCCCCAGCATTTT
TRBJ2-7 | - | TRBD1 | TRBV19 | CATSRDREPYEQYF | TGTGCCACCTCACGGGACAGGGAACCCTACGAGCAGTACTTC
TRBJ2-3 | - | - | TRBV9 | CASSVDRFDTQYF | TGTGCCAGCAGCGTAGATCGTTTTGATACGCAGTATTTT
TRBJ2-1 | - | TRBD2 | TRBV19 | CASSKRGDSYNEQFF | TGTGCCAGTAGTAAGCGGGGGGACTCCTACAATGAGCAGTTCTTC
TRBJ1-2 | few | TRBD1 | TRBV7-9 | CASSLPGQPGRSGYTF | TGTGCCAGCAGCTTACCGGGACAGCCCGGGAGAAGTGGCTACACCTTC
TRBJ2-1 | - | TRBD2 | TRBV4-1 | CASTRGWISGVNEQFF | TGCGCCAGCACGCGGGGGTGGATTAGCGGGGTAAATGAGCAGTTCTTC
TRBJ1-2 | - | TRBD1 | TRBV28 | CASSDRQGLTYGYTF | TGTGCCAGCAGTGATCGACAGGGGCTTACCTATGGCTACACCTTC
TRBJ2-1 | few | TRBD2 | TRBV5-1 | CASSLETSGGYNEQFF | TGCGCCAGCAGCTTGGAAACTAGCGGGGGCTACAATGAGCAGTTCTTC
TRBJ2-2 | - | - | TRBV2 | CASSMTAANTGELFF | TGTGCCAGCAGCATGACTGCTGCGAACACCGGGGAGCTGTTTTTT
TRBJ1-6 | - | - | TRBV30 | CAWTWQGMVIRNSPLHF | TGTGCCTGGACGTGGCAGGGAATGGTCATAAGGAATTCACCCCTCCACTTT
TRBJ2-2 | once | - | TRBV24-1 | CATSSGGLNTGELFF | TGTGCCACCAGCTCCGGGGGTCTAAACACCGGGGAGCTGTTTTTT